This T cell receptor beta chain came from a study of OX40 agonist ivuxolimab in advanced cancers. Describing the broader study: Ivuxolimab, which targeted the costimulatory receptor OX40 (CD134), was an agonistic, fully human IgG2 monoclonal antibody. Prior anti-PD-1, anti-PD-L1 or anti-CTLA-4 therapy was permitted, and approximately 41% of dose-escalation patients had received checkpoint inhibitors. Partial responses were achieved by three dose-escalation patients, of whom one had hepatocellular carcinoma and two had cutaneous melanoma. Of the approximately 50 patients in dose escalation, 19 had hepatocellular carcinoma, some 15 had melanoma, 9 had renal cell carcinoma and 9 had head and neck cancer. Intravenous ivuxolimab was administered to patients every 2 weeks at six dose levels: 0.01, 0.1, 0.3, 1.5, 3 and 10 mg/kg. The paper describes the monotherapy dose-escalation part (N ≈ 51 patients) of the phase I trial of ivuxolimab. In the dose-escalation cohort, 82.7% of patients were male, and the mean age was approximately 60 years, with a range of about 23 to 80. Peripheral TCRbeta sequencing was intended to test whether TCR sequence diversity was altered and clonal T-cell expansion was caused by ivuxolimab. Study-wide findings and limitations: In the 0.1-3.0 mg/kg groups, partial responders were among the patients with the lowest normalized peripheral clonal expansion, particularly in CD8+ T cells. After ivuxolimab, more expanded clones were found on average in CD8+ T cells than in CD4+ T cells. Low levels of normalized T-cell clonal expansion were also seen in some nonresponding patients. At doses of 0.1 to 3.0 mg/kg, clonal expansion of both CD4+ and CD8+ blood T cells was observed from baseline to week 6. The antigen specificity of the clonally expanded peripheral T cells was not determined.

Genomic DNA was extracted from sorted cells for sequencing of the TCRbeta CDR3 region. TCRbeta CDR3 regions were sequenced using the immunoSEQ Assay. TCRdb took over this immuneACCESS table, retaining in-frame rearrangements with V and J assigned. Such tables are incomplete; in checked studies, under half of the missing clones stem from an unresolved V gene, and the remainder is unexplained. This sample gives 30,000 to 40,000 clones in total; roughly nine tenths of them show up just once. The biggest ten clones account for more than 30% of the sample. Of note for this clone: The clone's antigen remains unknown. Nothing much larger sits one base from this clone, and base qualities are not available.

The CDR3 measures 16 amino acids from cysteine to phenylalanine. Only the CDR3 DNA stays, 48 bases, in frame from base 1. Based on the germline V gene (reference sequence), the CDR1 and CDR2 sequences are MNHEY and SMNVEV. The junction shows trimming of 5 bases on V and 4 bases on J, and the gene matches do not reach 13 bases of it. The trial excluded patients who had a history of autoimmune disease or were on systemic immunosuppression. Peripheral blood for TCR sequencing was drawn from every dose cohort at baseline, at cycle 4 day 1 and at cycle 7 day 1. The samples were taken from a phase I, first-in-human, multicenter, open-label dose-escalation trial of ivuxolimab. Adults with locally advanced or metastatic melanoma, renal cell, hepatocellular, or head and neck squamous cell carcinoma were enrolled in the trial. Before TCR sequencing, CD4+ T cells and CD8+ T cells were sorted from peripheral blood as separate populations.

Sequences were derived from CD4+ or CD8+ T cells sorted from blood, sampled in a trial of the OX40 agonist ivuxolimab. The rearrangement combines TRBV27 with TRBJ1-2; 7 nucleotides in the junction match TRBD1. This receptor was taken from an adult with an advanced solid tumor such as melanoma, head and neck, liver or kidney cancer. Read as DNA, the sequence is TGTGCCAGCAGTCCATCCCGGGACAGCGTTCTCTATGGCTACACCTTC. Translated, this is CASSPSRDSVLYGYTF.